The rows below give T cell receptor beta chains drawn from one sample of a study of cytomegalovirus exposure and HLA in healthy donors. TCRdb's copy holds only in-frame clones and misses some; the assay was immunoSEQ multiplex PCR. The data hold about 190,000 clones, with roughly 86% observed a single time. The specimen sequenced was PBMCs. These receptors all stem from a woman aged 18-29 years in good health and CMV-seronegative. Each CDR3 is given with its conserved first and last residue. The D gene is left open where the match is weak. Rows give clone size only sometimes, using once, few, many, or a class for an expanded clone.

TRBJ2-7,NA,NA,TRBV28,CASSLSRYEQYF,TGTGCCAGCAGTTTATCCAGGTACGAGCAGTACTTC
TRBJ1-1,NA,NA,TRBV10-2,CASSVGGTNTEAFF,TGCGCCAGCAGTGTAGGGGGTACCAACACTGAAGCTTTCTTT
TRBJ2-1,TRBD2,NA,TRBV27,CASSARLAGVIEQFF,TGTGCCAGCAGTGCCCGACTAGCGGGGGTTATTGAGCAGTTCTTC
TRBJ2-7,NA,NA,TRBV7-2,CASSLYSSADSYEQYF,TGTGCCAGCAGCCTCTACTCTAGCGCCGACTCCTACGAGCAGTACTTC
TRBJ2-7,TRBD2,NA,TRBV4-3,CASSQDWASGNSYEQYF,TGCGCCAGCAGCCAAGATTGGGCTAGCGGGAACTCCTACGAGCAGTACTTC
TRBJ1-6,NA,NA,TRBV2,CASRTEGNSPLHF,TGTGCCAGCCGAACAGAAGGTAATTCACCCCTCCACTTT
TRBJ2-5,NA,NA,TRBV15,CATSAGRWETQYF,TGTGCCACCAGCGCGGGGCGTTGGGAGACCCAGTACTTC
TRBJ2-7,NA,NA,TRBV15,CATSRDLGLHYEQYF,TGTGCCACCAGCAGAGATCTTGGACTACACTACGAGCAGTACTTC
TRBJ1-1,NA,NA,TRBV28,CASSLGRWGGGNTEAFF,TGTGCCAGCAGTTTGGGGCGATGGGGGGGCGGGAACACTGAAGCTTTCTTT
TRBJ2-3,TRBD1,NA,TRBV5-6,CASSFPPLQGPPDTQYF,TGTGCCAGCAGCTTCCCGCCTCTACAGGGGCCGCCAGATACGCAGTATTTT
TRBJ1-4,NA,NA,TRBV29-1,CSVIGGVNNEKLFF,TGCAGCGTTATTGGGGGGGTCAATAATGAAAAACTGTTTTTT
TRBJ2-1,NA,NA,TRBV5-4,CASSAALAGSSYNEQFF,TGTGCCAGCAGCGCGGCTCTCGCGGGGAGCTCCTACAATGAGCAGTTCTTC
TRBJ2-1,NA,NA,TRBV7-3,CASSLTPGLTYNEQFF,TGTGCCAGCAGCCTCACCCCGGGACTCACCTACAATGAGCAGTTCTTC
TRBJ2-1,NA,NA,TRBV5-1,CASSLEEGDEQFF,TGCGCCAGCAGCTTGGAAGAGGGGGATGAGCAGTTCTTC
TRBJ2-7,NA,NA,TRBV29-1,CSVAGPQVGPGQYF,TGCAGCGTGGCGGGGCCGCAGGTGGGACCCGGGCAGTACTTC
TRBJ1-1,NA,few,TRBV14,CASSQDYGEAFF,TGTGCCAGCAGCCAAGATTACGGTGAAGCTTTCTTT
TRBJ1-3,TRBD1,NA,TRBV7-6,CASSPPLGTGTISTIYF,TGTGCCAGCAGCCCACCCCTAGGGACAGGCACCATTAGCACCATATATTTT
TRBJ2-5,TRBD1,NA,TRBV25-1,CASSGFLTGQETQYF,TGTGCCAGCAGTGGATTCCTGACAGGGCAAGAGACCCAGTACTTC
TRBJ2-1,TRBD2,NA,TRBV19,CASSSGGDYNEQFF,TGTGCCAGTAGTAGCGGGGGGGACTACAATGAGCAGTTCTTC
TRBJ1-2,NA,NA,TRBV6-1,CASSEDSNYGYTF,TGTGCCAGCAGTGAGGACTCCAACTATGGCTACACCTTC
TRBJ2-3,TRBD1,NA,TRBV5-1,CASSLGQGGDTQYF,TGCGCCAGCAGCCTAGGACAGGGGGGAGATACGCAGTATTTT
TRBJ1-5,TRBD1,NA,TRBV4-2,CASSQDGTDNNQPQHF,TGTGCCAGCAGCCAAGATGGGACAGACAATAATCAGCCCCAGCATTTT
TRBJ1-1,NA,NA,TRBV29-1,CSVRSGQTEAFF,TGCAGCGTCAGATCCGGACAGACTGAAGCTTTCTTT
TRBJ2-5,NA,NA,TRBV2,CASSGSPLAETQYF,TGTGCCAGCAGTGGGTCTCCGTTAGCGGAGACCCAGTACTTC
TRBJ2-1,NA,once,TRBV6-8,CASRPFPPRTATKTSYNEQFF,TGTGCCAGCAGGCCCTTCCCCCCCCGAACAGCCACAAAGACCTCCTACAATGAGCAGTTCTTC
TRBJ2-7,NA,NA,TRBV12-5,CASGLVFSEQYF,TGTGCTAGTGGTTTGGTATTCTCCGAGCAGTACTTC